This TCR beta chain is from a study of blood T cell repertoires in COVID-19. Looking at the study overall: Sites across the United States, Italy and Spain contributed samples from acute and convalescent COVID-19. Nucleic acid was either cDNA or gDNA, and it came from T cells, B-cell-depleted T cells, or PBMCs.

Authors' analysis steps: Amplified reference gene primers provided the basis for estimating nucleated cell counts. The assay was immunoSEQ multiplex PCR, and TCRdb's table has in-frame clones only and misses some. Clone size and V and J calls were adopted from that table, with D and trimming inferred from the DNA. The sample includes some 70,000 clones, roughly 85% of them seen just once. The CDR3 totals 16 residues. The V end was cut by 1 base, the J end by 2 bases, with 13 bases between. Germline CDR1 and CDR2: SGDLS and YYNGEE. Sequenced sample: peripheral blood. This TCR came from a man aged 30 to 39 with acute or convalescent COVID-19. V and J are TRBV9 and TRBJ1-3; weak D call: TRBD1 (6 bases). The CDR3, as DNA: TGTGCCAGCAGCGTAACAGGGTTAGACGCTGGAAACACCATATATTTT. Translating it yields CASSVTGLDAGNTIYF.